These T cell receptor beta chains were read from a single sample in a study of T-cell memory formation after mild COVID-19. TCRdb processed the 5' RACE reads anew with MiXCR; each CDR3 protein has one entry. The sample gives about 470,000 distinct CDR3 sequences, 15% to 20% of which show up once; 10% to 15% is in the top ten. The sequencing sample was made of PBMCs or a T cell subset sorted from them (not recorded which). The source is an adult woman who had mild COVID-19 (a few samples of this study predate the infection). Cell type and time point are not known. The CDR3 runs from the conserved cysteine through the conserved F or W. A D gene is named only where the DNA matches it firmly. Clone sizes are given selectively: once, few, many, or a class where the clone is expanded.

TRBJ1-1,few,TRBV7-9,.,TGTGCCAGCAGCCCTACGTCGGAACACAGGAGGAGCACTGAAGCTTTCTTT,CASSPTSEHRRSTEAFF
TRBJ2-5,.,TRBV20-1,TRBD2,TGCAGTGCTAGAGATCCCCGGGAGGGGGAAGAGACCCAGTACTTC,CSARDPREGEETQYF
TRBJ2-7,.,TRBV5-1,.,TGCGCCAGCAGCTTGAATGTCGCTTCCTACGAGCAGTACTTC,CASSLNVASYEQYF
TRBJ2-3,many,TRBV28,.,TGTGCCAGCAGCGAGACAGGCTGGGTAGATACGCAGTATTTT,CASSETGWVDTQYF
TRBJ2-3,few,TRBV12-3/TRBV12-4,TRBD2,TGTGCCAGCAGTCCGGGACTAGCGGGGTACACAGATACGCAGTATTTT,CASSPGLAGYTDTQYF
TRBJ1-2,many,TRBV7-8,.,TGTGCCAGCAGCCAGAGACCTACTAACTATGGCTACACCTTC,CASSQRPTNYGYTF
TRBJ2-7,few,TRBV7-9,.,TGTGCCAGCAGCTTAGCCAACCACGAGCAGTACTTC,CASSLANHEQYF
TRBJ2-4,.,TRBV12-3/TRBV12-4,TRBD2,TGTGCCAGCAGCTCCGGGACTAGCACGTTCCTAGCCAAAAACATTCAGTACTTC,CASSSGTSTFLAKNIQYF
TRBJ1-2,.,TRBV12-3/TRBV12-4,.,TGTGCCAGCAGCCTTAGAGGGGCTTGGGGCTACACCTTC,CASSLRGAWGYTF
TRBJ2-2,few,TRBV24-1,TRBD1,TGTGCCACCAGGGATGCTCCGGGACAGGGCTCGGCCGGGGAGCTGTTTTTT,CATRDAPGQGSAGELFF
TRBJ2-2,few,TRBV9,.,TGTGCCAGCAGCCCCCGTGTTAATAGGGACACCGGGGAGCTGTTTTTT,CASSPRVNRDTGELFF
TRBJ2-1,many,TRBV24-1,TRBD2,TGTGCCACCAGCGGGACTAGCGGTGGGAGCTCCTACAATGAGCAGTTCTTC,CATSGTSGGSSYNEQFF
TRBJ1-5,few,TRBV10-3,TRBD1,TGTGCCATCAAGGGACAGGGGGCGAATCAGCCCCAGCATTTT,CAIKGQGANQPQHF
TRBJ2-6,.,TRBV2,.,TGTGCCAGCAGTGAATCCGGGGCCAACGTCCTGACTTTC,CASSESGANVLTF
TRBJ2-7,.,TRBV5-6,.,TGTGCCAGCAGTCAGCTGGACACTCCCTCCTACGAGCAGTACTTC,CASSQLDTPSYEQYF
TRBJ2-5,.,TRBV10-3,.,TGTGCCATCAGTGAGGGCCAAGAGACCCAGTACTTC,CAISEGQETQYF
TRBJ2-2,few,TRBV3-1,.,TGTGCCAGCAGCGTCGTCATCACCGGGGAGCTGTTTTTT,CASSVVITGELFF
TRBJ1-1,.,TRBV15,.,TGTGCCACCAGCAGAGGAGTAGACACTGAAGCTTTCTTT,CATSRGVDTEAFF
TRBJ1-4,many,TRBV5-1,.,TGCGCCAGCAGCTTGCTTGGACAGCCAGTTGAAAAACTGTTTTTT,CASSLLGQPVEKLFF
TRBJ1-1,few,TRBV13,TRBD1,TGTGCCAGCAGCCCCAAACCGACAGGGTTAAACACTGAAGCTTTCTTT,CASSPKPTGLNTEAFF
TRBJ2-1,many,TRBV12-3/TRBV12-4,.,TGTGCCAGCAGTTTAGCGGGCCCTAACAATGAGCAGTTCTTC,CASSLAGPNNEQFF
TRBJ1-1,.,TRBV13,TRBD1,TGTGCCAGCAGCTTACGGGGACAGGGCCCTGTCCACACTGAAGCTTTCTTT,CASSLRGQGPVHTEAFF
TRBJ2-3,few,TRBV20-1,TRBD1,TGCAGTGCTAGGGGGACAGGGAGCCCAGATACGCAGTATTTT,CSARGTGSPDTQYF
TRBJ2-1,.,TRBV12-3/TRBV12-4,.,TGTGCCAGCAGTTTAGGTGGAACAGGTGGACAGTTCTTC,CASSLGGTGGQFF
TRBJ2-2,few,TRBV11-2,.,TGTGCCAGCAGCTTAGACGGGCCCGGGGAGCTGTTTTTT,CASSLDGPGELFF
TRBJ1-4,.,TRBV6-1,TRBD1,TGTGCCAGCAGGGATGAAACAGGGGTTTTCTTTTTT,CASRDETGVFFF
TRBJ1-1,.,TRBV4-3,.,TGCGCCAGCAGTGTCCTCCAGGGGAGTGAAGCTTTCTTT,CASSVLQGSEAFF
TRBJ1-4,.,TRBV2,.,TGTGCCAGCAGCGCCCCGGGTCAGGGTGATGAAAAACTGTTTTTT,CASSAPGQGDEKLFF
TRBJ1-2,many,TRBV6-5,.,TGTGCCAGCACTAACAATAACTATGGCTACACCTTC,CASTNNNYGYTF
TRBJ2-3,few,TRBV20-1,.,TGCAGTGCTAGAGCCCTTACTAGCCTAGGGATAGATACGCAGTATTTT,CSARALTSLGIDTQYF
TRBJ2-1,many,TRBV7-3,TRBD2,TGTGCCAGCAGCGGAGACGGGACTAGCGCCTACAATGAGCAGTTCTTC,CASSGDGTSAYNEQFF
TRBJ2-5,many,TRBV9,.,TGTGCCAGCAGCGTAGGGACAGTCCCCCAAGAGACCCAGTACTTC,CASSVGTVPQETQYF
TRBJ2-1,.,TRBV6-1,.,TGTGCCAGCAGTGGTGAATCCCCTAGCAATGAGCAGTTCTTC,CASSGESPSNEQFF
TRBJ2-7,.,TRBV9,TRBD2,TGTGCCAGCAGCGAAGGGACTAGCTCCTACGAGCAGTACTTC,CASSEGTSSYEQYF
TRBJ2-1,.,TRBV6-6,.,TGTGCCAGCAGTTACGACAGTTACTACAATGAGCAGTTCTTC,CASSYDSYYNEQFF
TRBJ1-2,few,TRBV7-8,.,TGTGCCAGCAGCTTAAAGTCCAAGGGGGGCAGCTCGAAACTTAACTATGGCTACACCTTC,CASSLKSKGGSSKLNYGYTF
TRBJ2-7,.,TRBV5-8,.,TGTGCCAGCAGCTTGGCCGGTCCCCGACGGGAGCAGTACTTC,CASSLAGPRREQYF
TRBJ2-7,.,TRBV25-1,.,TGTGCCAGCAGTGGGGAAAGGGACTTAAACTACGAGCAGTACTTC,CASSGERDLNYEQYF
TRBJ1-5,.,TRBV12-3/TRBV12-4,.,TGTGCCAGCAGTATAACGGACGGTGGCAATCAGCCCCAGCATTTT,CASSITDGGNQPQHF
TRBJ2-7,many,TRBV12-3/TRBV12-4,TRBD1,TGTGCCAGCAGTTTAGGACAGGGGGTATACGAGCAGTACTTC,CASSLGQGVYEQYF
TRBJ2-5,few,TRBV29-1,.,TGCAGCGTTAGAAGGGGAGCGTACCAAGAGACCCAGTACTTC,CSVRRGAYQETQYF
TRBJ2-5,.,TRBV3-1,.,TGTGCCAGCAGCCAAGGGGCGGGTGCAGCGTGGGAGACCCAGTACTTC,CASSQGAGAAWETQYF